The clone carrying this T cell receptor (beta chain) was recorded once. Its target is not known. The V end lost 2 bases, the J end lost 6 bases, and 17 bases lay between the germline ends. Germline V gene lookup returns CDR1 MDHEN and CDR2 SYDVKM. CDR3 size: 15 residues. The sample belongs to a study of shared clonotypes between healthy human individuals. Study results and caveats: Donors were few, which limited the genetic and exposure-history diversity represented.

For sorted subsets, approximately 0.2 ug DNA per replicate equaled about 30,000 T cell genomes. Clones were sequenced by immunoSEQ multiplex PCR, and TCRdb holds only the in-frame ones, with some missing. The profile shows about 680,000 clones, 92% of them singletons. Naive-designated CD8 cells lacked CD45RO, were positively enriched for CCR7, and omitted terminally differentiated effector memory CD45RA+ cells. The sequence was collected from a man aged 30 to 45 in good health. The chain is built from TRBV28 and TRBJ2-7; the D call may be TRBD1 or TRBD2 (5 bases each). Sample: naive CD8+ T cells sorted from blood. The CDR3 here is CASSLAPQGRGEQYF. The DNA for the CDR3 is TGTGCCAGCAGTTTAGCACCTCAGGGCCGGGGCGAGCAGTACTTC.